The present T cell receptor beta chain was sequenced within a study of blood T cell repertoires in COVID-19. As for the study in general: Nucleic acid was either cDNA or gDNA, and it came from T cells, B-cell-depleted T cells, or PBMCs.

Germline-derived CDR1 and CDR2 are MNHEY and SMNVEV (reference sequence). The CDR3 consists of 16 residues. After removal of 2 bases from V and 4 bases from J, the junction contained 11 bases not matched to a gene. Some clones are missing from TCRdb's copy, which holds only in-frame ones; the method was immunoSEQ multiplex PCR. The sample shows approximately 150,000 clones, around 90% of them seen only once. The source material was peripheral blood. The rearrangement links TRBV27 to TRBJ2-7; 7 bases match TRBD1. The receptor was derived from a woman aged 55-69 years with acute or convalescent COVID-19. CDR3 region: CASSLGTPGQTYEQYF. In nucleotides, the CDR3 is TGTGCCAGCAGTTTAGGAACACCGGGACAGACATACGAGCAGTACTTC.